These T cell receptor beta chains were read from a single sample in a study of identical twins. TCRdb re-derived calls from the 5' RACE reads in MiXCR, one entry per CDR3 protein. This table holds about 520,000 distinct CDR3 sequences, around 20% found once. The data were also submitted as part of a second study, on T cells expressing NK-cell markers.

Material: CD4+ T cells sorted from blood. The receptors originated from a woman under 30 in good health. The CDR3 runs from the conserved cysteine through the conserved F or W. A D gene is named only where the DNA matches it firmly. The listing skips clone size in some rows; elsewhere it reads once, few, many or a size class.

.	TRBV15	.	TRBJ1-3	TGTGCCACCAGCAGAGATTTCGGCCGAGGAAACACCATATATTTT	CATSRDFGRGNTIYF
.	TRBV12-3/TRBV12-4	.	TRBJ2-6	TGTGCCAGCAGTTTAAGGTTCTCTGGGGCCAACGTCCTGACTTTC	CASSLRFSGANVLTF
TRBD2	TRBV9	few	TRBJ2-1	TGTGCCAGCAGTGTACTAGCGGGTTATTACAATGAGCAGTTCTTC	CASSVLAGYYNEQFF
.	TRBV20-1	.	TRBJ2-7	TGCAGTGCCGTGGAGGGCTACGAGCAGTACTTC	CSAVEGYEQYF
.	TRBV4-1	.	TRBJ2-5	TGCGCCAGCAGCCAAGGAAGGTCGATGGTCGAGACCCAGTACTTC	CASSQGRSMVETQYF
.	TRBV6-6	few	TRBJ2-3	TGTGCCAGCAGTTACCTCGGGGATACGCAGTATTTT	CASSYLGDTQYF
TRBD2	TRBV20-1	few	TRBJ2-1	TGCAGTGCTAGCGCGGGACTAGTCGATGAGCAGTTCTTC	CSASAGLVDEQFF
TRBD2	TRBV20-1	.	TRBJ2-1	TGCAGTGTACTAGCGGGAGGGCGAGGGCAGTTCTTC	CSVLAGGRGQFF
.	TRBV20-1	few	TRBJ2-1	TGCAGTGCATCAGGGGCTCGCTCCTACAATGAGCAGTTCTTC	CSASGARSYNEQFF
.	TRBV5-1	few	TRBJ2-7	TGCGCCAGCAGCTTGGCCTGGCTCGTCGACGAGCAGTACTTC	CASSLAWLVDEQYF
TRBD1	TRBV20-1	few	TRBJ2-7	TGCAGTGCTGAGAACAGGGGGCTTAGTGAGCAGTACTTC	CSAENRGLSEQYF
TRBD2	TRBV20-1	.	TRBJ2-1	TGCAGTGCTAGAGTGGTGGGGGAGGGCTTCTACAATGAGCAGTTCTTC	CSARVVGEGFYNEQFF
.	TRBV2	few	TRBJ2-1	TGTGCCAGCAGTGAAGAAGGGGGGGGCCTCCACTACAATGAGCAGTTCTTC	CASSEEGGGLHYNEQFF
TRBD1	TRBV27	.	TRBJ1-2	TGTGCCATCGGACAGGTCCTCTATGGCTACACCTTC	CAIGQVLYGYTF
.	TRBV12-3/TRBV12-4	many	TRBJ1-5	TGTGCCAGCAGCCTTGGGCAGCTAAATAGCAATCAGCCCCAGCATTTT	CASSLGQLNSNQPQHF
TRBD1	TRBV6-5	few	TRBJ1-2	TGTGCCAGCAGTTACTCGGGTTATCCGGGACAGGGCTCCTATGGCTACACCTTC	CASSYSGYPGQGSYGYTF
.	TRBV18	.	TRBJ1-2	TGTGCCAGCTCACGGGACGAGAACTATGGCTACACCTTC	CASSRDENYGYTF
TRBD2	TRBV6-2/TRBV6-3	.	TRBJ2-1	TGTGCCAGCAGTTCTCCTAGCGGGAGACTCAATGAGCAGTTCTTC	CASSSPSGRLNEQFF
.	TRBV18	many	TRBJ2-3	TGTGCGAGCAGCCCCCCGAGCACAGATACGCAGTATTTT	CASSPPSTDTQYF
.	TRBV3-1	.	TRBJ2-1	TGTGCCAGCAGCCAATCCGGGTATGAGCAGTTCTTC	CASSQSGYEQFF
.	TRBV6-5	many	TRBJ1-1	TGTGCCAGTCGCGACCCGGTAACTGAAGCTTTCTTT	CASRDPVTEAFF
.	TRBV5-1	.	TRBJ1-1	TGCGCCAGCAGCTTGGTTCGGGGTGAGGATGAAGCTTTCTTT	CASSLVRGEDEAFF
TRBD1	TRBV28	once	TRBJ1-2	TGTGCCAGCCTAAGACAGGGTGCCTATGGCTACACCTTC	CASLRQGAYGYTF
.	TRBV9	.	TRBJ1-5	TGTGCCAGCAGCGTAGAAGGCAGTCAGCCCCAGCATTTT	CASSVEGSQPQHF
.	TRBV9	few	TRBJ2-3	TGTGCCAGCAGCGTAGCTCTCGGGGAAGGCACAGATACGCAGTGTTTT	CASSVALGEGTDTQCF
TRBD1	TRBV10-3	few	TRBJ2-7	TGTGCCATCAGCGACCCGGGACAGGGTGGGCACGAGCAGTACTTC	CAISDPGQGGHEQYF
.	TRBV2	few	TRBJ1-1	TGTGCCAGCAGTGGGTCAGGTGAACAAGCTTTCTTT	CASSGSGEQAFF
TRBD1	TRBV7-9	few	TRBJ2-1	TGTGCCAGCAGCTCCCTCCGGTGGGACAGCTACAATGAGCAGTTCTTC	CASSSLRWDSYNEQFF
.	TRBV12-3/TRBV12-4	few	TRBJ1-2	TGTGCCAGCAGTTGGCTGCGGCAGGGAAGCTACACCTTC	CASSWLRQGSYTF
.	TRBV6-1	.	TRBJ1-1	TGTGCCAGCAACCCTCCCTTAGGGCTGAACACTGAAGCTTTCTTT	CASNPPLGLNTEAFF
TRBD2	TRBV20-1	many	TRBJ2-3	TGCAGTGCTAGACTAGCGGGATCAGATACGCAGTATTTT	CSARLAGSDTQYF
.	TRBV12-3/TRBV12-4	.	TRBJ1-1	TGTGCCAGCAGTTCGGTACTAGGGGAGAACACTGAAGCTTTCTTT	CASSSVLGENTEAFF
TRBD2	TRBV12-3/TRBV12-4	few	TRBJ2-1	TGTGCCAGCAGTAGCCCTCTAGCGGGAGTTCGTAATGAGCAGTTCTTC	CASSSPLAGVRNEQFF
.	TRBV4-3	few	TRBJ2-7	TGCGCCAGCAGCCAAGACGCCTTGCTTGGCGAGCAGTACTTC	CASSQDALLGEQYF
.	TRBV7-9	.	TRBJ2-7	TGTGCCAGCAGCTTAGCCACCTTGGGGGAGCAGTACTTC	CASSLATLGEQYF
TRBD1	TRBV20-1	.	TRBJ2-3	TGCAGTGCTAGACCCCAAGGACAGGGGGCAGATACGCAGTATTTT	CSARPQGQGADTQYF
TRBD2	TRBV20-1	few	TRBJ2-5	TGCAGTGCTTTCTGGACTAGCGGGGGGGGGAAGACCCAGTACTTC	CSAFWTSGGGKTQYF
TRBD2	TRBV10-3	.	TRBJ2-5	TGTGCCATTGGACCGGGTAGCGGGACCGAGACCCAGTACTTC	CAIGPGSGTETQYF
.	TRBV2	.	TRBJ2-1	TGTGCCAGCAGAATGGCCGTAGGCCCCTACAATGAGCAGTTCTTC	CASRMAVGPYNEQFF
.	TRBV6-1	once	TRBJ1-6	TGTGCCAGCAGAGGCGGGTCTGACGAACCCCTCCACTTT	CASRGGSDEPLHF
TRBD1	TRBV15	few	TRBJ2-7	TGTGCCACCAGCAGTGGACAGGGGGCAACCTACGAGCAGTACTTC	CATSSGQGATYEQYF
.	TRBV7-2	.	TRBJ1-4	TGTGCCAGCAGCTTAGGGCTCAGGCATGAAAAACTGTTTTTT	CASSLGLRHEKLFF
.	TRBV11-2	.	TRBJ2-7	TGTGCCAGCAGTTACAGGGACTCCTACGAGCAGTACTTC	CASSYRDSYEQYF
.	TRBV20-1	few	TRBJ2-7	TGCAGTGCTAGGGGGATATCTACAAGGACGACCTACGAGCAGTACTTC	CSARGISTRTTYEQYF
.	TRBV20-1	few	TRBJ2-1	TGCAGTGCTACCCCGGGCCGGAGGACCCAGTTCTTC	CSATPGRRTQFF
TRBD1	TRBV20-1	.	TRBJ2-1	TGCAGTGCTAGTCGTTCCGGACAGGGAGTATATGAGCAGTTCTTC	CSASRSGQGVYEQFF
TRBD2	TRBV5-1	.	TRBJ2-7	TGCGCCAGCAGCTTCCGGCGGGGGGATGAGCAGTACTTC	CASSFRRGDEQYF
.	TRBV12-3/TRBV12-4	many	TRBJ2-2	TGTGCCAGCAGTTTGTGGGGGCCCGGGGAGCTGTTTTTT	CASSLWGPGELFF
.	TRBV6-1	.	TRBJ1-2	TGTGCCAGCAAGCGGCAGGTTACCTATGGCTACACCTTC	CASKRQVTYGYTF
.	TRBV12-3/TRBV12-4	many	TRBJ2-5	TGTGCCAGCAACCTCATAGAGGGAGGAGCGAAGACCCAGTACTTC	CASNLIEGGAKTQYF
TRBD1	TRBV20-1	.	TRBJ1-2	TGCAGTGCTAGCCGGGACAGCAACTATGGCTACACCTTC	CSASRDSNYGYTF
.	TRBV20-1	.	TRBJ1-5	TGCAGTGCTAGTAGGAACAGAGATAGCAATCAGCCCCAGCATTTT	CSASRNRDSNQPQHF
TRBD2	TRBV7-1	few	TRBJ2-1	TGTGCCAGCAGCTCACCGACACGACTAGCGGGGAACTCCCCTCACTCCTACAATGAGCAGTTCTTC	CASSSPTRLAGNSPHSYNEQFF
.	TRBV20-1	.	TRBJ1-2	TGCAGTGCTAGAGACAGGGTCGGCTACACCTTC	CSARDRVGYTF
TRBD2	TRBV12-3/TRBV12-4	many	TRBJ2-3	TGTGCCAGCAGTTCTACAGCGGGGGGGGAGCGGACAGATACGCAGTATTTT	CASSSTAGGERTDTQYF
.	TRBV5-1	few	TRBJ1-3	TGCGCCAGCAGCTTGCTGGGGACGGGAAACACCATATATTTT	CASSLLGTGNTIYF
TRBD1	TRBV15	few	TRBJ1-2	TGTGCCACCAGCAGAGGGGACAGTAACTATGGCTACACCTTC	CATSRGDSNYGYTF